This T cell receptor (beta chain) is from a study of cytomegalovirus exposure and HLA in healthy donors. The wider study: Earlier results showed roughly 120 million unique TCR beta sequences derived from approximately 180 million T cells.

A multiplex PCR was run with 60 Vbeta primers and 13 Jbeta primers. Assay used: immunoSEQ multiplex PCR; TCRdb lists only in-frame clones, some missing. The data hold more than 75,000 clones, with over 80% observed a single time. Losses at the gene ends were 3 bases for V and 5 bases for J; bases not matched to a gene: 3. Germline-derived CDR1 and CDR2 are LNHNV and YYDKDF (reference sequence). The CDR3 sequence is 15 residues long. The rearrangement uses TRBV15 and TRBJ2-2; 10 bases map to TRBD1. This sequence was found in a young man in good health and CMV-seronegative. Specimen: PBMCs. In nucleotides, the CDR3 is TGTGCCACCAGCAGTGGGACAGGGGAGACCGGGGAGCTGTTTTTT. Translating gives CATSSGTGETGELFF.